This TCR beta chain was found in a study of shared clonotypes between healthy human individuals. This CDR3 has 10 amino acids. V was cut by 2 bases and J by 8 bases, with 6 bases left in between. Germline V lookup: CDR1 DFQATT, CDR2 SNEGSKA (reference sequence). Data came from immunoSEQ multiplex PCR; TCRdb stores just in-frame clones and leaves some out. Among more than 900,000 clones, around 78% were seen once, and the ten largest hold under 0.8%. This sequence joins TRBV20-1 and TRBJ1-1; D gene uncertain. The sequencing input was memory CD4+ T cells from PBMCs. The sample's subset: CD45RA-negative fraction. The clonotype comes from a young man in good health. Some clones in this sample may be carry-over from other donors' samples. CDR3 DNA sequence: TGCAGTGCTAGATGGGTCGAAGCTTTCTTT. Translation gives CSARWVEAFF.